The clone carrying this T cell receptor (beta chain) was seen at least ten times. Its antigen is not known. This sample is drawn from a study of identical twins. General observations from the study: Among beta out-of-frame sequences, excess sharing between twins appeared weaker. Not following the same donors, the study drew its conclusions from cross-sectional statistical analysis.

Trimming pared 3 bases from V and 5 bases from J, leaving 7 bases between. This CDR3 comprises 11 residues. Germline loops: CDR1 DFQATT, CDR2 SNEGSKA (reference sequence). Using its own MiXCR run on the 5' RACE reads, TCRdb lists one record per CDR3 protein. The sample has hundreds of thousands of distinct CDR3 sequences; about 12% are singletons. The sample was also reused in another study, on yellow fever vaccine responses in identical twins.

The origin of this receptor is a young woman in good health. Sequenced: PBMCs. The chain carries TRBV20-1 and TRBJ2-5; perhaps TRBD2 as D (6 bases). The CDR3 nucleotides are TGCAGTGCTAGTGGGGGGGAGACCCAGTACTTC. Its translation: CSASGGETQYF.